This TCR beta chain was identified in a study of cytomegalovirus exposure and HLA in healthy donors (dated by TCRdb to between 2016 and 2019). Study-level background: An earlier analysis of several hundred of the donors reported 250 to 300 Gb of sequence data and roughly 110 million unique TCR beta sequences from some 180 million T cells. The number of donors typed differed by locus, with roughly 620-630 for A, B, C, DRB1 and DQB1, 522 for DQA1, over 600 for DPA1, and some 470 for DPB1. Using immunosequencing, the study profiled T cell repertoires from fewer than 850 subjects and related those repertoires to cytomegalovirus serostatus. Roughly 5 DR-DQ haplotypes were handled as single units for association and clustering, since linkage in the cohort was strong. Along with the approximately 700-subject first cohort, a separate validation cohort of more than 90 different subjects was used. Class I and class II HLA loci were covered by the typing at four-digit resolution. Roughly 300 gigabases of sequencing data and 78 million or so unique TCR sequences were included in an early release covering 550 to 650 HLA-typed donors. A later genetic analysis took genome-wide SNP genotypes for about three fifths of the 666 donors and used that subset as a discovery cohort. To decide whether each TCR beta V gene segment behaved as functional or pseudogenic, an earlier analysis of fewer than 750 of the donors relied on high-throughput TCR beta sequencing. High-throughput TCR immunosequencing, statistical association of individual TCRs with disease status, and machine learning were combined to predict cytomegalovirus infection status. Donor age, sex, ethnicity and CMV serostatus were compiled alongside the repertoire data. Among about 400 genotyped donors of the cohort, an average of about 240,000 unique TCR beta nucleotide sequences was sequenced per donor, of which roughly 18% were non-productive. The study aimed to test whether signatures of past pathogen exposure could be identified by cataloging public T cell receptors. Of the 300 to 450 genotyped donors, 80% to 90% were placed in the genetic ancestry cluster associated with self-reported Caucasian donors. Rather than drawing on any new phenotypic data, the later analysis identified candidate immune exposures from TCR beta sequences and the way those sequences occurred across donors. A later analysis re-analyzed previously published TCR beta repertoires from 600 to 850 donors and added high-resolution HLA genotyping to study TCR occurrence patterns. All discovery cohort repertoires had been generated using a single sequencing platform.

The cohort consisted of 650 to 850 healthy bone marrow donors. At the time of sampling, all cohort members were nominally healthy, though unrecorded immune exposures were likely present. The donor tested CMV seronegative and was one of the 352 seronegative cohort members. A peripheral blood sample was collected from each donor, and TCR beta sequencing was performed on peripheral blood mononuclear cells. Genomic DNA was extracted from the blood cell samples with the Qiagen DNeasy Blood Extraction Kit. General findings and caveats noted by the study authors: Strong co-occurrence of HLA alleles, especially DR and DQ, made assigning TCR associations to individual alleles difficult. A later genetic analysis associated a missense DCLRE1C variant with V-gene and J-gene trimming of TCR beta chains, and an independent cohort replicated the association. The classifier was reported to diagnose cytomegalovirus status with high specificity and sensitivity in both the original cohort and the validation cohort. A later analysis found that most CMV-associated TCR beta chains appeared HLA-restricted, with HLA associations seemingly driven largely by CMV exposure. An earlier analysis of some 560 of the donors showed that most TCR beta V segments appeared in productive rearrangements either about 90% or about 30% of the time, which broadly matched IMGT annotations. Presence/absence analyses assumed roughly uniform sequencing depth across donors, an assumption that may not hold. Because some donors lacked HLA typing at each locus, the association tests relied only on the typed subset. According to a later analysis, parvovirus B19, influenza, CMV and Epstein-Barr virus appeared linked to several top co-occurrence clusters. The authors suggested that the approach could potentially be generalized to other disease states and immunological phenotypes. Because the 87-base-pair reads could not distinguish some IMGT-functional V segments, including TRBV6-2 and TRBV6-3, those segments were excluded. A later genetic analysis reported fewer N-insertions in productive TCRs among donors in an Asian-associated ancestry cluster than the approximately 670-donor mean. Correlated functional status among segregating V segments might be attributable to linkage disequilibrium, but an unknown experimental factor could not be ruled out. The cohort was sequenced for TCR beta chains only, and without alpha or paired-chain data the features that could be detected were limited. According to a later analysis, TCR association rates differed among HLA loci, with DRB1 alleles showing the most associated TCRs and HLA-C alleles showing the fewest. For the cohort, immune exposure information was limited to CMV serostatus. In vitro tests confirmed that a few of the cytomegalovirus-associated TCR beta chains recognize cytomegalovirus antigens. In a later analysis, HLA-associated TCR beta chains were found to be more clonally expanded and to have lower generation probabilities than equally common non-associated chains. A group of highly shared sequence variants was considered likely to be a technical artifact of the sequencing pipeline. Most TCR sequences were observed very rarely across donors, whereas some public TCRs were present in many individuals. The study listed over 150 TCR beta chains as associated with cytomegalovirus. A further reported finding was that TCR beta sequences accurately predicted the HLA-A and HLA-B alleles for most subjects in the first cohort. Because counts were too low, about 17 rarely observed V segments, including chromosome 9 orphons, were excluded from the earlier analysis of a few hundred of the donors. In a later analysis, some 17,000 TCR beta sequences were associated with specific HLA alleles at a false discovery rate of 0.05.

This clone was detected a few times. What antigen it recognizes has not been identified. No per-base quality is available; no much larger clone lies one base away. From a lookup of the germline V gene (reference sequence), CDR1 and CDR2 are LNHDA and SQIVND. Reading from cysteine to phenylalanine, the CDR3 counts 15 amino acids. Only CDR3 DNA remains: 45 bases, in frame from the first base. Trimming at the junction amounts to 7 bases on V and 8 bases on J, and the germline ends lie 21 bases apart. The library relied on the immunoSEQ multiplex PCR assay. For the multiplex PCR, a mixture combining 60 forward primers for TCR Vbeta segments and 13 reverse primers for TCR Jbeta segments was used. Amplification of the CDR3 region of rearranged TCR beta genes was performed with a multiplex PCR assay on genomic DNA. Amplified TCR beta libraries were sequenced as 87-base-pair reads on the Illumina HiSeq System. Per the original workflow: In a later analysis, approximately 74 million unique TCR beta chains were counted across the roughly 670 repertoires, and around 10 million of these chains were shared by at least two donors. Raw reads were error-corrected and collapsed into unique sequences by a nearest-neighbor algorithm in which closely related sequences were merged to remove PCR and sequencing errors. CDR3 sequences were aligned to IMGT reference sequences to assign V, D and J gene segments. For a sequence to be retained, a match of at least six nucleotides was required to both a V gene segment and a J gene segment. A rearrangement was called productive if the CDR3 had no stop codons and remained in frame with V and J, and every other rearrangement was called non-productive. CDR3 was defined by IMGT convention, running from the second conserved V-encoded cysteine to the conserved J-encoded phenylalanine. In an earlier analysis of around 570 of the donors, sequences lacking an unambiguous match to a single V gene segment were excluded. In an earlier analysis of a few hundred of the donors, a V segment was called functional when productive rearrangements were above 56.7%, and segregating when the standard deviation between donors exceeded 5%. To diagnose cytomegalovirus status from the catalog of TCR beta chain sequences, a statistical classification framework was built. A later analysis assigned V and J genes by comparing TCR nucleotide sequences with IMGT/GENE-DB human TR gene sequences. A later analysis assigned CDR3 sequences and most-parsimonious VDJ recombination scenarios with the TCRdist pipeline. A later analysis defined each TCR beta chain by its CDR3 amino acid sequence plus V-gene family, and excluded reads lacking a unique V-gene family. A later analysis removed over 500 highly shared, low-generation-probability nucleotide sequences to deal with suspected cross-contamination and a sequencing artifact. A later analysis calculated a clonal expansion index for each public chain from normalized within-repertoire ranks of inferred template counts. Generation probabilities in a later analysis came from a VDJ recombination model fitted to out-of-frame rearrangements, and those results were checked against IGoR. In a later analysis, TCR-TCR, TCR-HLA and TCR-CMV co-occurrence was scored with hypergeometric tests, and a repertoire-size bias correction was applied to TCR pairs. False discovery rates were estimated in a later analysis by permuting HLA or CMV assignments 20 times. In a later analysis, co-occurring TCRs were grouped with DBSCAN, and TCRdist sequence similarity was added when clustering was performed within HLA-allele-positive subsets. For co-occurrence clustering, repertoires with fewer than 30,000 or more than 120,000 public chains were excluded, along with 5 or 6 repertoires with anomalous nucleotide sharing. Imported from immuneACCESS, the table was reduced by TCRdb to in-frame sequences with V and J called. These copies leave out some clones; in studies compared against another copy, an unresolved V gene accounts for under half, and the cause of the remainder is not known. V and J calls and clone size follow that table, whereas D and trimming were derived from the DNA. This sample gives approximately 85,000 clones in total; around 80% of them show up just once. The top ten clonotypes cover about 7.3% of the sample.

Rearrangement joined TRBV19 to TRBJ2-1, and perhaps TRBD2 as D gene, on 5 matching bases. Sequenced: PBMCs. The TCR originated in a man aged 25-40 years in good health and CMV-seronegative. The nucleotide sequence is TGTGCCAGTACCCCCCCCGGGGAGACTATATATGAGCAGTTCTTC. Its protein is CASTPPGETIYEQFF.